This paragraph reports one T cell receptor (beta chain). This specimen comes from a study of T cell responses to AZD1222 COVID-19 vaccine. Assay used: immunoSEQ multiplex PCR; TCRdb lists only in-frame clones, some missing. The table records under 170,000 clones, about 93% of them present only once. The germline V and J ends were trimmed by 0 bases and 0 bases, with 9 bases remaining between them. The CDR3 is made up of 16 amino acids. Germline loops: CDR1 KGHSH, CDR2 LQKENI. The chain employs TRBV18 and TRBJ2-4; the D gene is possibly TRBD2 (5 bases). This sequence originates from an adult in good health. The source material was peripheral blood, sampled on day 0 of AZD1222 vaccination. CDR3 DNA: TGTGCCAGCTCACCACCGTCGAGGGTAGCCAAAAACATTCAGTACTTC. It yields the protein CASSPPSRVAKNIQYF.